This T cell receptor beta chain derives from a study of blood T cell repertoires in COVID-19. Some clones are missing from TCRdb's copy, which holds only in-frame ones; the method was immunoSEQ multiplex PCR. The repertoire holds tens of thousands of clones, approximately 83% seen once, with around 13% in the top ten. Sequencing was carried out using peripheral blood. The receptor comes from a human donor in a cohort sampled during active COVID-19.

The CDR3 DNA reads as TGTGCCAGCAGCCAGGGACAGGGGACCGGGGAGCTGTTTTTT. Translation: CASSQGQGTGELFF. The J gene is TRBJ2-2, the V gene TRBV3-1 (or the pseudogene TRBV3-2), with 10 bases that match TRBD1. This CDR3 has 14 amino acids. Germline V lookup: CDR1 LGHDT, CDR2 YNNKEL (reference sequence). V trimming: 3 bases; J trimming: 5 bases; junction bases outside the gene matches: 0.